A selection of T cell receptor beta chains follows, all from one sample in a study of T cells after posttransplantation cyclophosphamide. The protocol was immunoSEQ multiplex PCR, while the TCRdb copy is restricted to in-frame clones and leaves out a portion. This sample has tens of thousands of clones, each found more than once. Specimen: PBMCs. The source is a man aged 40-55 years in good health, CMV-negative, and a related stem cell transplant donor. Each CDR3 is given with its conserved first and last residue. The D gene is left open where the match is weak. Rows give clone size only sometimes, using once, few, many, or a class for an expanded clone.

>NA|TRBV6-5|TRBJ2-1|many
TGTGCCAGCAGAAGGACGGGGAGCTCCTACAATGAGCAGTTCTTC
CASRRTGSSYNEQFF
>TRBD2|TRBV28|TRBJ2-2|many
TGTGCCAGCAGTTTGGGGACTATGGGCGGAGGGAACACCGGGGAGCTGTTTTTT
CASSLGTMGGGNTGELFF
>NA|TRBV5-6|TRBJ1-3|many
TGTGCCAGCAGCTTGAGGCAGGGTTCCATATATTTT
CASSLRQGSIYF
>NA|TRBV18|TRBJ2-7|many
TGTGCCAGCTCACCTCGGGGTTACCTAGGGGAGCAGTACTTC
CASSPRGYLGEQYF
>NA|TRBV9|TRBJ2-1|many
TGTGCCAGCAGCTTCATAGCGGACCCATTGGGTGAGCAGTTCTTC
CASSFIADPLGEQFF
>NA|TRBV6-6|TRBJ1-5|many
TGTGCCAGCAGTTACCCAGGGGTTAGCAATCAGCCCCAGCATTTT
CASSYPGVSNQPQHF
>NA|TRBV9|TRBJ2-3|many
TGTGCCAGCAGCGTAGGTTTAACTTCTAGCACAGATACGCAGTATTTT
CASSVGLTSSTDTQYF
>TRBD1|TRBV10-1|TRBJ1-5|many
TGCGCCAGCAGTGTCGGGACAGGGGGGTTCCCTCGGTCCCAGCATTTT
CASSVGTGGFPRSQHF
>NA|TRBV6-1|TRBJ1-5|NA
TGTGACAGCAGTGACGGAACTGGGAGTAGTCAGCCCCAGCATTTT
CDSSDGTGSSQPQHF
>TRBD2|TRBV5-5|TRBJ2-2|many
TGTGCCAGCAGCTGGGGACTATCCGGGGAGCTGTTTTTT
CASSWGLSGELFF
>TRBD2|TRBV30|TRBJ2-7|many
TGTGCCTGGAGTGCCCTAGCGGCCTCCTACGAGCAGTACTTC
CAWSALAASYEQYF
>NA|TRBV5-4|TRBJ2-7|many
TGTGCCAGCAGCTTGGCCGGGATCACGGGCGAGCAGTACTTC
CASSLAGITGEQYF
>NA|TRBV6-6|TRBJ1-1|many
TGTGCCAGCAGTTACGATGACGCTAGCACAGCTTTCTTT
CASSYDDASTAFF
>TRBD1|TRBV7-9|TRBJ1-4|many
TGTGCCAGCAGCCGGGGACAGTCTAATGAAAAACTGTTTTTT
CASSRGQSNEKLFF
>NA|TRBV6-6|TRBJ1-2|many
TGTGCCAGCAGTTACTCCGGCAGGGAGGAAAATGGCTACACCTTC
CASSYSGREENGYTF
>NA|TRBV7-9|TRBJ2-7|many
TGTGCCAGCAGCCCTCCTGCGACGGTAGGGGGGAGGGTTCTTCTCGAGCAGTACTTC
CASSPPATVGGRVLLEQYF
>TRBD1|TRBV29-1|TRBJ1-1|many
TGCAGCGTGGCAGGGGGTGCTTCGAACACTGAAGCTTTCTTT
CSVAGGASNTEAFF
>TRBD1|TRBV19|TRBJ1-5|many
TGTGCCAGCAGGGACAGGGGGAACGGCAATCAGCCCCAGCATTTT
CASRDRGNGNQPQHF
>TRBD1|TRBV7-9|TRBJ1-1|many
TGTGCCAGCAGCCCCGGGACAGGGAATAAGAACACTGAAGCTTTCTTT
CASSPGTGNKNTEAFF
>TRBD1|TRBV5-1|TRBJ1-1|many
TGCGCCAGCAGCGACAACAGGGGCGGCACTGAAGCTTTCTTT
CASSDNRGGTEAFF
>TRBD2|TRBV7-2|TRBJ2-5|many
TGTGCCAGCAGCTTAGGTAGCGGGAGGGAGACCCAGTACTTC
CASSLGSGRETQYF
>TRBD1|TRBV28|TRBJ2-1|many
TGTGCCAGCATGGTGCAGGGGGCCTTCGGGGAGCAGTTCTTC
CASMVQGAFGEQFF
>NA|TRBV6-5|TRBJ1-3|many
TGTGCCAGCAGGACTACCTCTGGAAACACCATATATTTT
CASRTTSGNTIYF
>NA|TRBV7-7|TRBJ2-1|many
TGTGCCAGCAGCTTAGAACTCTATGATGAGCAGTTCTTC
CASSLELYDEQFF
>NA|TRBV6-1|TRBJ2-7|many
TGTGCCAGCAAACAAACAGTTACCTACGAGCAGTACTTC
CASKQTVTYEQYF
>NA|TRBV27|TRBJ2-2|many
TGTGCCAGCAGTTTGTGGGAGGACTACACCGGGGAGCTGTTTTTT
CASSLWEDYTGELFF
>NA|TRBV9|TRBJ1-3|many
TGTGCCAGCAGCGTAGCTATTCTTGGGCAGAGCTCTGGAAACACCATATATTTT
CASSVAILGQSSGNTIYF
>TRBD1|TRBV18|TRBJ1-5|many
TGTGCCAGCTCAGTACGACAGGGGGGATACCAGCCCCAGCATTTT
CASSVRQGGYQPQHF
>NA|TRBV5-8|TRBJ2-2|many
TGTGCATCAAAGAGGATCCGGGGCACCGGGGAGCTGTTTTTT
CASKRIRGTGELFF
>TRBD1|TRBV18|TRBJ2-7|many
TGTGCCAGCTCCTTGTCCCGGGACAGGGTCCCCTACGAGCAGTACTTC
CASSLSRDRVPYEQYF
>NA|TRBV9|TRBJ2-7|many
TGTGCCAGCAGCGTAGATAGAGGCCACGAGCAGTACTTC
CASSVDRGHEQYF
>TRBD1|TRBV6-7|TRBJ1-5|many
TGTGCCAGCAGTAAGTACCCGGGACAGGGGGCAGGGCAGCCCCAGCATTTT
CASSKYPGQGAGQPQHF
>TRBD2|TRBV9|TRBJ2-1|many
TGTGCCAGCAGCGTCACTTTGACTAGCGGGAGTATCGGTGAGCAGTTCTTC
CASSVTLTSGSIGEQFF
>TRBD1|TRBV5-6|TRBJ2-2|many
TGTGCCAGCAGCTCCTATTCAGGGGGCATGGACACCGGGGAGCTGTTTTTT
CASSSYSGGMDTGELFF
>TRBD2|TRBV9|TRBJ2-1|many
TGTGCCAGCGGGGGAGGGGAAGAGCAGTTCTTC
CASGGGEEQFF
>NA|TRBV11-2|TRBJ2-3|many
TGTGCCAGCAGCTTGGGACGGGAGTTCGATACGCAGTATTTT
CASSLGREFDTQYF
>NA|TRBV19|TRBJ1-5|many
TGTGCCAGTAGTAGAGCTCACACAGGAAACAATCAGCCCCAGCATTTT
CASSRAHTGNNQPQHF
>TRBD1|TRBV28|TRBJ2-7|few
TGTGCCAGCACCATAACCGGAGGACAGGCCTACGAGCAGTACTTC
CASTITGGQAYEQYF
>TRBD1|TRBV5-6|TRBJ2-6|many
TGTGCCAGCAGCTCGCCGGGACAGGGGGCTGGTGGGGCCAACGTCCTGACTTTC
CASSSPGQGAGGANVLTF
>TRBD1|TRBV5-1|TRBJ2-2|many
TGCGCCAGCAGAAACAGGGGATCCGACACCGGGGAGCTGTTTTTT
CASRNRGSDTGELFF
>TRBD1|TRBV6-1|TRBJ2-7|many
TGTGCCAGCGGACAGGGCGTATCCTACGAGCAGTACTTC
CASGQGVSYEQYF
>TRBD2|TRBV10-1|TRBJ2-7|many
TGCGCCAGCAGTGATTCGCTAGCGGGAGCCCTAAGGTTC
CASSDSLAGALRF
>NA|TRBV2|TRBJ1-2|many
TGTGCCAGCAGGGCCGGGATAGCAGCTAACTATGGCTACACCTTC
CASRAGIAANYGYTF
>NA|TRBV7-2|TRBJ1-1|many
TGTGCCAGCAGCTTAAGAAGAGAGGCTGAAGCTTTCTTT
CASSLRREAEAFF
>NA|TRBV28|TRBJ2-7|many
TGTGCCAGCAGTTTAGGTTTCGGCTCCTACGAGCAGTACTTC
CASSLGFGSYEQYF
>TRBD1|TRBV18|TRBJ2-7|many
TGTGCCAGCTCACCCGGGACAGACTCCTACGAGCAGTACTTC
CASSPGTDSYEQYF
>TRBD1|TRBV11-2|TRBJ1-4|many
TGTGCCAGCAGCTTGGGGACAGGGCGAAATGAAAAACTGTTTTTT
CASSLGTGRNEKLFF
>TRBD1|TRBV10-3|TRBJ2-1|many
TGTGCCATCAGTGAGAACGACAGGGCCCCCTACAATGAGCAGTTCTTC
CAISENDRAPYNEQFF
>NA|TRBV7-2|TRBJ2-7|many
TGTGCCAGCAGCTTTGAGGGCCCGAGGACCGAGCAGTACTTC
CASSFEGPRTEQYF
>NA|TRBV7-2|TRBJ2-7|many
TGTGCCAGCAGCTTACCGCAGGGAGGAGCCTACGAGCAGTACTTC
CASSLPQGGAYEQYF
>NA|TRBV4-2|TRBJ1-5|many
TGTGCCAGCAGCCAATCTGAGGGGGGGGATCAGCCCCAGCATTTT
CASSQSEGGDQPQHF
>NA|TRBV27|TRBJ1-5|many
TGTGCCAGCAGTTTTAGGGGTAATCAGCCCCAGCATTTT
CASSFRGNQPQHF
>NA|TRBV5-1|TRBJ1-2|many
TGCGCCAGCAGCTTGAACAGGTACTATGGCTACACCTTC
CASSLNRYYGYTF
>TRBD1|TRBV7-2|TRBJ2-2|many
TGTGCCAGCAGGACAGGGGTTAACACCGGGGAGCTGTTTTTT
CASRTGVNTGELFF
>TRBD2|TRBV11-3|TRBJ2-1|many
TGTGCCAGCAGCAAATCACCGGGACTAGGTACCAATGAGCAGTTCTTC
CASSKSPGLGTNEQFF